The 23 T cell receptor beta chains below all came from one sample that was sequenced in a study of pediatric ulcerative colitis. One to two pinch biopsies were taken from the rectum during colonoscopy. Repertoires were generated with immunoSEQ multiplex PCR, while TCRdb's copy carries only in-frame clones and drops some. The profile shows some 25,000 clones, roughly 70% of them singletons. The sequenced sample consisted of gut tissue. Every receptor here comes from a boy younger than 18 with severe ulcerative colitis.

As for this clone: No DNA is shown, since the ends of the CDR3 on it are uncertain; the CDR3 is the one TCRdb lists. This sequence joins TRBV19 and TRBJ1-1. Termini included, the CDR3 measures 14 amino acids. The germline gives CDR1 LNHDA, CDR2 SQIVND (reference sequence). The CDR3 here is CASSFGGGNTEGFF.

CDR3 in amino acids: CATSSPTRGIQGDTQYF. Written as DNA, the CDR3 is TGTGCCACCAGCAGCCCAACTAGGGGGATTCAGGGCGATACGCAGTATTTT. V and J are TRBV15 and TRBJ2-3; maybe TRBD1 (6 bases). Trimming removed 3 bases at V and 6 bases at J, with 22 bases between. Per the germline V gene, CDR1 is LNHNV and CDR2 is YYDKDF (reference sequence). The CDR3 is made up of 17 amino acids.

Written as DNA, the CDR3 is TGTGCCAGCAGGCTGACAGGGGGCCCGAACACTGAAGCTTTCTTT. Residues: CASRLTGGPNTEAFF. The chain has TRBV7-9 and TRBJ1-1; 10 nucleotides match TRBD1. The J segment lost 1 base and the V segment lost 6 bases, leaving 5 bases of the junction unmatched. The CDR3 totals 15 residues. Germline V gene data show CDR1 as SEHNR and CDR2 as FQNEAQ (reference sequence).

The J gene is TRBJ1-1, the V gene TRBV27; D is undetermined. V lost 5 bases, J lost 0 bases, and 16 bases lay in between. CDR1 and CDR2 (germline): MNHEY, SMNVEV (reference sequence). The CDR3 has 16 residues. This CDR3 reads CASSPSLAALNTEAFF. The CDR3, as DNA: TGTGCCAGCAGTCCCTCCTTGGCGGCTTTGAACACTGAAGCTTTCTTT.

With respect to this clone: The sample has other DNA sequences that encode this CDR3 too. This sequence joins TRBV7-2 and TRBJ2-3, with 11 nucleotides matching TRBD2. The germline CDR1 and CDR2 sequences are SGHTA and FQGNSA. This CDR3 contains 15 residues. V lost 5 bases, J lost 6 bases, and 7 bases stayed unmatched. Here the CDR3 DNA reads TGTGCCAGCAGCCCCGGACTAGCGGGCGAGGATACGCAGTATTTT. It translates to CASSPGLAGEDTQYF.

J is TRBJ2-2 and V is TRBV29-1; D remains unclear. Germline V gives CDR1 SQVTM, CDR2 ANQGSEA. Trimming took 0 bases from V and 4 from J, leaving 6 bases between them. The length of the CDR3 is 13 residues. CDR3 in amino acids: CSVEDFLTGELFF. In DNA, the CDR3 is TGCAGCGTTGAAGATTTCCTCACCGGGGAGCTGTTTTTT.

Judged by abundance, this clone is medium-sized. The chain recombines TRBV7-9 with TRBJ2-1; D is unresolved. This CDR3 has 13 residues. CDR1 and CDR2 from the germline V gene are SEHNR and FQNEAQ (reference sequence). Trimming left V 5 bases short and J 5 bases short, with 10 bases between. CDR3 sequence reads: CASSIDWNNEQFF. CDR3 sequence (DNA): TGTGCCAGCAGCATAGACTGGAACAATGAGCAGTTCTTC.

J is TRBJ2-3 and V is TRBV6-5; 9 nucleotides align to TRBD1. Trimming took 2 bases from V and 1 from J; bases not matched to a gene: 4. The CDR3 has 16 amino acids. Germline V gene data show CDR1 as MNHEY and CDR2 as SVGAGI. The CDR3, as DNA: TGTGCCAGCAGTTACCAGGGACAGGGTGGCACAGATACGCAGTATTTT. It specifies CASSYQGQGGTDTQYF.

This clone has more than one count but fewer than ten. This chain uses TRBV9 with TRBJ2-7; D is unclear. V dropped 0 bases and J dropped 0 bases, with 7 bases sitting between them. The CDR3 has 14 amino acids. Per germline, CDR1 SGDLS and CDR2 YYNGEE. CDR3 bases: TGTGCCAGCAGCGTAGGTCCGAGCTCCTACGAGCAGTACTTC. Translation gives CASSVGPSSYEQYF.

On this clone: In the same sample, other DNA sequences code for this CDR3. The V and J genes are TRBV30 and TRBJ2-1; 9 positions agree with TRBD2. Germline CDR1 reads GTSNPN; CDR2 reads SVGIG (reference sequence). The J segment lost 4 bases and the V segment lost 4 bases, leaving 5 bases of the junction unmatched. The CDR3 length is 14 residues. The CDR3 DNA sequence: TGTGCCTGGAATGCGGGGGGGGGTTACAATGAGCAGTTCTTC. Translating gives CAWNAGGGYNEQFF.

V usage is TRBV19 and J usage is TRBJ1-1; a weak D match, TRBD1 (5 bases). In germline, CDR1 is LNHDA, CDR2 SQIVND (reference sequence). Trimming cost V 3 bases and J 3 bases, with 11 bases left between them. This CDR3 comprises 14 residues. Here the CDR3 reads CASSIWGGDTEAFF. CDR3 DNA: TGTGCCAGTAGTATCTGGGGAGGGGACACTGAAGCTTTCTTT.

The chain uses TRBV5-1 and TRBJ2-7; 10 bases fit TRBD2. The germline V gene has CDR1 SGHRS and CDR2 YFSETQ. V shed 3 bases and J 0 bases; nucleotides not matched to a gene: 9. This CDR3 is 17 amino acids long. The CDR3: CASSWNPSGSASYEQYF. For the CDR3, the DNA is TGCGCCAGCAGCTGGAACCCTAGCGGGAGCGCCTCCTACGAGCAGTACTTC.

J is TRBJ2-5 and V is TRBV6-6; 12 bases align to TRBD1. This CDR3 is 16 amino acids long. Germline V gene lookup returns CDR1 MNHNY and CDR2 SVGAGI (reference sequence). Germline trimming cut 2 bases from V and 4 bases from J; bases unmatched to any gene: 5. This CDR3 reads CASSYGTGGGRETQYF. CDR3 in DNA: TGTGCCAGCAGTTACGGGACAGGGGGCGGGCGAGAGACCCAGTACTTC.

The chain combines TRBV19 with TRBJ1-1; the D is unclear. The CDR3 length is 14 residues. Germline loops: CDR1 LNHDA, CDR2 SQIVND (reference sequence). Between the trimmed V and J ends, which lost 3 bases and 1 base, there was a span of 9 bases. The CDR3 DNA reads as TGTGCCAGTAGTATCCGGGTTGCGAACACTGAAGCTTTCTTT. Encoded protein: CASSIRVANTEAFF.

The chain combines TRBV30 with TRBJ2-3, with 11 nucleotides matching TRBD2. The junction had 8 bases not matched to a gene; V was cut back by 3 bases and J by 3 bases. The germline gives CDR1 GTSNPN, CDR2 SVGIG (reference sequence). CDR3 size: 16 residues. The CDR3 nucleotides read TGTGCCTGGAGCGGGGTAGCGGGAGGGCCGACAGATACGCAGTATTTT. This translates into CAWSGVAGGPTDTQYF.

Worth noting for this clone: This sample includes further DNA sequences coding for the same CDR3. The chain employs TRBV19 and TRBJ1-5, with a possible D match to TRBD1 (6 bases). Germline V lookup: CDR1 LNHDA, CDR2 SQIVND (reference sequence). CDR3 size: 14 residues. With 4 bases removed from V and 4 bases from J, the gap between germline ends came to 11 bases. CDR3 sequence (DNA): TGTGCCAGTAGTAAGGACAGCCCTAATCAGCCCCAGCATTTT. The encoded protein is CASSKDSPNQPQHF.

The chain recombines TRBV19 with TRBJ1-2; D unresolved. The germline V gene encodes CDR1 LNHDA and CDR2 SQIVND (reference sequence). Trimming left V 3 bases short and J 3 bases short, with 8 bases between. This CDR3 contains 13 residues. The CDR3 spells CASSMTEYYGYTF. The CDR3 region has the DNA TGTGCCAGTAGTATGACGGAATACTATGGCTACACCTTC.

The chain joins TRBV4-2 to TRBJ2-5, with unresolved D. Germline-derived CDR1 and CDR2 are LGHNA and YNFKEQ. The germline V and J ends were trimmed by 3 bases and 5 bases, with 10 bases remaining between them. The length of the CDR3 is 13 residues. CDR3 sequence (DNA): TGTGCCAGCAGCCAGGGTTCCGGGGAGACCCAGTACTTC. This translates into CASSQGSGETQYF.

The V gene is TRBV10-1, the J gene TRBJ1-4, with D unresolved. Germline-derived CDR1 and CDR2 are WNHNN and SYGVQD (reference sequence). V lost 3 bases to trimming and J lost 2 bases, with 7 bases between them. The CDR3 sequence is 14 residues long. The CDR3 loop reads CASSEAGTNEKLFF. CDR3 bases: TGCGCCAGCAGTGAAGCGGGGACTAATGAAAAACTGTTTTTT.

In this sample, this clone turned up a few times. The V gene is TRBV11-2, the J gene TRBJ2-1; 11 bases are shared with TRBD2. The CDR3 runs 16 residues. J was trimmed by 4 bases and V by 1 base; bases with no gene match: 3. Germline-derived CDR1 and CDR2 are SGHAT and FQNNGV. CDR3 coding DNA: TGTGCCAGCAGCTTAGTCGCTAGCGGGGGGTACAATGAGCAGTTCTTC. This gives the protein CASSLVASGGYNEQFF.

The table lists this clone with a count of one. The gene calls are TRBV5-1 and TRBJ2-2; tentatively, D is TRBD1 (6 bases). Germline CDR1 and CDR2: SGHRS and YFSETQ. The CDR3 has 18 amino acids. Trimming cost V 3 bases and J 5 bases, with 23 bases left between them. For the CDR3, the DNA is TGCGCCAGCAGCTACGGAGCGGCCACAGGGTGGAGTACCGGGGAGCTGTTTTTT. It translates to CASSYGAATGWSTGELFF.

This clone was counted only a few times. This chain connects TRBV7-9 to TRBJ1-4, with a tentative D call TRBD1 (5 bases). The ends were cut back, 5 bases at V and 3 bases at J, with 7 bases in the middle. In germline, CDR1 is SEHNR, CDR2 FQNEAQ (reference sequence). CDR3 size: 13 residues. This chain's CDR3 is CASSRGPNEKLFF. In DNA, the CDR3 is TGTGCCAGCAGCCGGGGACCTAATGAAAAACTGTTTTTT.

V and J are TRBV29-1 and TRBJ2-1; 11 nucleotides match TRBD1. Trimming cost V 7 bases and J 2 bases; bases outside gene matches: 7. This CDR3 comprises 15 residues. Germline CDR1 reads SQVTM; CDR2 reads ANQGSEA. The CDR3 reads CSGQGGQGAYNEQFF. Written as DNA, the CDR3 is TGCAGCGGCCAGGGGGGACAGGGGGCCTACAATGAGCAGTTCTTC.